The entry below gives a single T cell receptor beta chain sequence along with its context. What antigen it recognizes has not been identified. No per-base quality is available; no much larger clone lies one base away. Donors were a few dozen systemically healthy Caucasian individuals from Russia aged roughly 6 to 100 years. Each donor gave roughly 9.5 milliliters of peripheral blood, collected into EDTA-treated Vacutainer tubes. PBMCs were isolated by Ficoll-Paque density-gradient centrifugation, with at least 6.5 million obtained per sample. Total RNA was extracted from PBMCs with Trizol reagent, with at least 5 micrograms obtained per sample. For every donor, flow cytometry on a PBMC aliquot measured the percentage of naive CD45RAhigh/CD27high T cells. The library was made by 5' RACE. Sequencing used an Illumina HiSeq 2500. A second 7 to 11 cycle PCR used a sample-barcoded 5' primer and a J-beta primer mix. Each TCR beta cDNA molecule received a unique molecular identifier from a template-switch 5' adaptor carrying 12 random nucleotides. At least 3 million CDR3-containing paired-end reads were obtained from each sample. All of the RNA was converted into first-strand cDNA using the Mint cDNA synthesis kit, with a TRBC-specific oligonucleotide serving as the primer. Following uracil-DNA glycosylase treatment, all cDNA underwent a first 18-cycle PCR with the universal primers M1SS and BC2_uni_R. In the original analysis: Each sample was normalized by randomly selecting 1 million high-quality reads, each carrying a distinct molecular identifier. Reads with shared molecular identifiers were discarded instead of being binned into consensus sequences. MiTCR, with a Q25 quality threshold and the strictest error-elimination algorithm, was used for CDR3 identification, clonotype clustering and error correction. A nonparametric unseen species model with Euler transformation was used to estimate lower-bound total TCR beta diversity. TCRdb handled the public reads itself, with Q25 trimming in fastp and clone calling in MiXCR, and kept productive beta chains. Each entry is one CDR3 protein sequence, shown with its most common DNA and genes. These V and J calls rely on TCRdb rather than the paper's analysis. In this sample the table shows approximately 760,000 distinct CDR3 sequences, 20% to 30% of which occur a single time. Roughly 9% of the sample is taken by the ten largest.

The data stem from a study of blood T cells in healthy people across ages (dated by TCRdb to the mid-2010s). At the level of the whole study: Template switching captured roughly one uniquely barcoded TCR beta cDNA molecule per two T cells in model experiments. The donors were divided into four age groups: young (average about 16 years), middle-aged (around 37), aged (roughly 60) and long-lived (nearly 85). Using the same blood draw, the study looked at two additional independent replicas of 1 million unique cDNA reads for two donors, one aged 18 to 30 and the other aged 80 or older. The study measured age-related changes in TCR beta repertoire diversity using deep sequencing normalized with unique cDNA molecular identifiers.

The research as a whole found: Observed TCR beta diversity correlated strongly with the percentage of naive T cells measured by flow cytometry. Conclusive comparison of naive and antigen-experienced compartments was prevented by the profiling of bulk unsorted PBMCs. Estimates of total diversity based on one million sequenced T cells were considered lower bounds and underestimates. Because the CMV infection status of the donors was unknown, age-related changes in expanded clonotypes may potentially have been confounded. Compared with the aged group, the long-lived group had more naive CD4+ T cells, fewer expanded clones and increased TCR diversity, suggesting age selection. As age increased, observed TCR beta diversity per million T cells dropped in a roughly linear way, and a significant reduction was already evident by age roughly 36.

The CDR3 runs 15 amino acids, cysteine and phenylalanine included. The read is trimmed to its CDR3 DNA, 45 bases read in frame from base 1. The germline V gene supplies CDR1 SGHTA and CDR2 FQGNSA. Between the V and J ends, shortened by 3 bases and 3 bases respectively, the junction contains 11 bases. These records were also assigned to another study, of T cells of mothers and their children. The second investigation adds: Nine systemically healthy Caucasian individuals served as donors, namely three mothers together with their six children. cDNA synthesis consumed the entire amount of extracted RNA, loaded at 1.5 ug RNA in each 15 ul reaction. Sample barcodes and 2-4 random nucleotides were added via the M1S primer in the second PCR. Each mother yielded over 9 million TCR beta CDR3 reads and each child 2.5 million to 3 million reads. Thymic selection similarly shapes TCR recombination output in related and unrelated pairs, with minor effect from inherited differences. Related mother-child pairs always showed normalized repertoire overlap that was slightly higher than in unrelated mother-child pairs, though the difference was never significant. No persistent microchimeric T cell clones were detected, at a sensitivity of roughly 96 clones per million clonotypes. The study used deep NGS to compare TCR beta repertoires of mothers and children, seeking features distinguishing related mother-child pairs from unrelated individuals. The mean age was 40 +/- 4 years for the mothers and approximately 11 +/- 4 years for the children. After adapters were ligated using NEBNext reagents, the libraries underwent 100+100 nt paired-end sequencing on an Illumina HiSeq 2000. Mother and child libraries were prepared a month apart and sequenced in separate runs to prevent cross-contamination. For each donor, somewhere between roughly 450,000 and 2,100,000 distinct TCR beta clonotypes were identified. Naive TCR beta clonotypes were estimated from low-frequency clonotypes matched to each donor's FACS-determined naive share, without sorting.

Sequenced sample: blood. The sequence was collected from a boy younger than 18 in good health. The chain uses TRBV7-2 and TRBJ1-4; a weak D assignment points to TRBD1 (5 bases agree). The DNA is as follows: TGTGCCAGCAGCTTCACCGGGGCGGCTAATGAAAAACTGTTTTTT. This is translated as CASSFTGAANEKLFF.